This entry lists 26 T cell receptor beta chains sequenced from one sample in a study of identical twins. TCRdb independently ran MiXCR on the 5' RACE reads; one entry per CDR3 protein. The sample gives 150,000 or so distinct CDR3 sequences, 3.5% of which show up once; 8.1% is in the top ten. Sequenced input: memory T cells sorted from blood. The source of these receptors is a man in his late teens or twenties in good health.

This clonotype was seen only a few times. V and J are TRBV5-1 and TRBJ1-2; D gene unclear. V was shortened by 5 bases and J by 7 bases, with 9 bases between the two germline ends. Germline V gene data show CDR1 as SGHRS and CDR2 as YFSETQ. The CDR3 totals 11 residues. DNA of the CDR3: TGCGCCAGCAGGGGTCCCGGTGGCTACACCTTC. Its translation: CASRGPGGYTF.

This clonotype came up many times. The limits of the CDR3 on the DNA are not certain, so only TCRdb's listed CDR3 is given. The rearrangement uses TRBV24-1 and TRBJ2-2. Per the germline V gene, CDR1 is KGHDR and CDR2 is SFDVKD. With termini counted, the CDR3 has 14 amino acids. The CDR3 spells CATKGTNTGELFFF.

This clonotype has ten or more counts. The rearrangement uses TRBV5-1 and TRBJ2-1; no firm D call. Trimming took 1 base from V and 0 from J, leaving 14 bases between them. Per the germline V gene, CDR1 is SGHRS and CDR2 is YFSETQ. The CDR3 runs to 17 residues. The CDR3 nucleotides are TGCGCCAGCAGCTTGTCCGGGCAACGTGGCTCCTACAATGAGCAGTTCTTC. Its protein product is CASSLSGQRGSYNEQFF.

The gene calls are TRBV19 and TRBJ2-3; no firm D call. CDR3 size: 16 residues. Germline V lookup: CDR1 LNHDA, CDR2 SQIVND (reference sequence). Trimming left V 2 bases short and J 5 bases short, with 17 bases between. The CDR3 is CASSIRARAVVDTQYF. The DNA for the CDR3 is TGTGCCAGTAGTATACGGGCTAGGGCCGTCGTAGATACGCAGTATTTT.

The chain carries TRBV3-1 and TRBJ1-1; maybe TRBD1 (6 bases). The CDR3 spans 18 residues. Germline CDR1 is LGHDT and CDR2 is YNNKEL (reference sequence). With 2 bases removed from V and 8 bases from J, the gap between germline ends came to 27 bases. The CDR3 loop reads CASSQHRRGTGSRGEAFF. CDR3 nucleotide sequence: TGTGCCAGCAGCCAACATCGGAGGGGTACAGGGTCTCGCGGGGAAGCTTTCTTT.

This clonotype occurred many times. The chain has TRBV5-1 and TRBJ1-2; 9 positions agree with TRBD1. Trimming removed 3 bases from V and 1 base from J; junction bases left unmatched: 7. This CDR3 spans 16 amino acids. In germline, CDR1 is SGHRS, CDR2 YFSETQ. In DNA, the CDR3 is TGCGCCAGCAGCTCAGGGGACAGGGCCGTTAACTATGGCTACACCTTC. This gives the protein CASSSGDRAVNYGYTF.

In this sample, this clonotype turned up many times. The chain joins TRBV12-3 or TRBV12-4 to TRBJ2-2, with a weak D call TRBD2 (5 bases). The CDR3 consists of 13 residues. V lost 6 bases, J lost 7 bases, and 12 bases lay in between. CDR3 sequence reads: CASRGGSGGELFF. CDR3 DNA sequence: TGTGCCAGCAGAGGAGGATCGGGCGGGGAGCTGTTTTTT.

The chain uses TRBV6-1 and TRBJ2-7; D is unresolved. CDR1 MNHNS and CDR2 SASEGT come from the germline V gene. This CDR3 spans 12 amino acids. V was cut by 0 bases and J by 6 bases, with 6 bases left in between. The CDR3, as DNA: TGTGCCAGCAGTGAAGCTCGGTCCGAGCAGTACTTC. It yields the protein CASSEARSEQYF.

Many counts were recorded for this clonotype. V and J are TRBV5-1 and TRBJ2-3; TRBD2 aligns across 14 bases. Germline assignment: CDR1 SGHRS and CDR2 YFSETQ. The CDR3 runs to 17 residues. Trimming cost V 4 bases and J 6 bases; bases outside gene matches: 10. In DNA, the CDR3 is TGCGCCAGCAGCCTGGGGACTAGCGGGAGATTAAAGGATACGCAGTATTTT. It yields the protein CASSLGTSGRLKDTQYF.

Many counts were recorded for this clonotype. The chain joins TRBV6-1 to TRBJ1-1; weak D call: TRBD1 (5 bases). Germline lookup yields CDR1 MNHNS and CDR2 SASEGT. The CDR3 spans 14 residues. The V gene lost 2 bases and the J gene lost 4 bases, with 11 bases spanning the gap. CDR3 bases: TGTGCCAGCAGTGAACCAGGGAAAGGCACTGAAGCTTTCTTT. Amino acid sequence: CASSEPGKGTEAFF.

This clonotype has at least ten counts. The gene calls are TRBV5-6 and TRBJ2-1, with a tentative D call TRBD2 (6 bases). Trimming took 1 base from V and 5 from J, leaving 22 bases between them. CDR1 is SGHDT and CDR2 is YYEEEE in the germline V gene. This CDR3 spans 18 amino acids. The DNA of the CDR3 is TGTGCCAGCAGCTTGCTGGGTCCCGGGGGAAAAAATGACAATGAGCAGTTCTTC. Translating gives CASSLLGPGGKNDNEQFF.

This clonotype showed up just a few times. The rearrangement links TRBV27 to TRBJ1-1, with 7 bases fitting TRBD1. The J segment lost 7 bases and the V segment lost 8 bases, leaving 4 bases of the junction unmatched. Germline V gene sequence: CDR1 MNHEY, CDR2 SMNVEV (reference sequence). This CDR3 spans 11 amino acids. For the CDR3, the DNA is TGTGCCAGCTCACAGGGGTTTGAAGCTTTCTTT. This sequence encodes CASSQGFEAFF.

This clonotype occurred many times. The CDR3 here is CASSLQGMAQETQYF. CDR3 DNA sequence: TGTGCCAGCAGTTTACAGGGGATGGCCCAAGAGACCCAGTACTTC. J is TRBJ2-5 and V is TRBV12-3 or TRBV12-4; D perhaps matches TRBD1 (6 bases). V gave up 2 bases and J gave up 1 base, with 11 bases separating them. The CDR3 spans 15 residues.

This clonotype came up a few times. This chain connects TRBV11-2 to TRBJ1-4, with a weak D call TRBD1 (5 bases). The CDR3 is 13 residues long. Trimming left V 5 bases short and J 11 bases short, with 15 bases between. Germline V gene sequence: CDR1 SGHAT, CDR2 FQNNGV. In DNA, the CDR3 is TGTGCCAGCAGCCACCTAGGGGAAATGAAACTGTTTTTT. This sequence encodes CASSHLGEMKLFF.

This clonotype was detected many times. Here the CDR3 DNA reads TGCGCCACCCCAATGGGGACAGACTACGAGCAGTACGTC. Its translation is CATPMGTDYEQYV. The V call is TRBV5-1, the J call TRBJ2-7; 7 positions agree with TRBD1. The CDR3 loop spans 13 amino acids. J was trimmed by 3 bases and V by 9 bases; bases with no gene match: 9. Germline lookup yields CDR1 SGHRS and CDR2 YFSETQ.

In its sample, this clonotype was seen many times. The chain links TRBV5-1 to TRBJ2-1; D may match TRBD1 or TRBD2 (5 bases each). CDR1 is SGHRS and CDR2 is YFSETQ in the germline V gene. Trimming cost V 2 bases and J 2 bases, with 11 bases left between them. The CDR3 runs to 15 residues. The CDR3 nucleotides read TGCGCCAGCAGCTTAAAATGGGACGCCTACAATGAGCAGTTCTTC. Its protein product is CASSLKWDAYNEQFF.

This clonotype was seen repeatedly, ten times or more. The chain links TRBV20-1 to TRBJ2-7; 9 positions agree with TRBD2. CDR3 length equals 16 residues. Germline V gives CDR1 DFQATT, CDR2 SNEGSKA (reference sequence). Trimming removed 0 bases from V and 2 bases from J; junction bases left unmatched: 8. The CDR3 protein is CSARDLGREGPYEQYF. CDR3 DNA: TGCAGTGCTAGAGATCTAGGGCGGGAGGGCCCCTACGAGCAGTACTTC.

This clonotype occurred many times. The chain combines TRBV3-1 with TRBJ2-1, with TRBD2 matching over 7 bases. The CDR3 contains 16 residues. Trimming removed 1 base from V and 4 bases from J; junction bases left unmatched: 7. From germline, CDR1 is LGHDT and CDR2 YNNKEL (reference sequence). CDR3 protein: CASSQGSSGTYNEQFF. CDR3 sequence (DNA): TGTGCCAGCAGCCAAGGTTCCAGCGGGACTTACAATGAGCAGTTCTTC.

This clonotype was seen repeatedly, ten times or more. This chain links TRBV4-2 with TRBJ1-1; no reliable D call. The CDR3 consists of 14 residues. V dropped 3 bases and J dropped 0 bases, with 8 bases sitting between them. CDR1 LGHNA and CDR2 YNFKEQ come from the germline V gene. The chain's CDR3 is CASSHGTMNTEAFF. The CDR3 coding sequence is TGTGCCAGCAGCCATGGAACTATGAACACTGAAGCTTTCTTT.

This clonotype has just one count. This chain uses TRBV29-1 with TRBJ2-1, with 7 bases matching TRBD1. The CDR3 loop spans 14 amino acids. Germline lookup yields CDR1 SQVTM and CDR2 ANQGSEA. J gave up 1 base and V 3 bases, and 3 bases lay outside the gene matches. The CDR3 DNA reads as TGCAGCGTTGACCGACAGGGTTCCTACAATGAGCAGTTCTTC. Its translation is CSVDRQGSYNEQFF.

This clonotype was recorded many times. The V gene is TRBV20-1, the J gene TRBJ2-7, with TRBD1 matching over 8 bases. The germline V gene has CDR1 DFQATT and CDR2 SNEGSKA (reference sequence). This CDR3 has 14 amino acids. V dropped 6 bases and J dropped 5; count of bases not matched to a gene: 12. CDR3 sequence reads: CSAYPGTGLNEQYF. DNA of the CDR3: TGCAGTGCCTACCCAGGGACAGGCCTGAACGAGCAGTACTTC.

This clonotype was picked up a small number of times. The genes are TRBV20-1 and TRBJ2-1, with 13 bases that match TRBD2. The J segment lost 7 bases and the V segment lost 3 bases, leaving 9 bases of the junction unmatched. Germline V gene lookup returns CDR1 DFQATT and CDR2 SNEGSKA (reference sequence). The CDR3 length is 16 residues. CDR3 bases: TGCAGTGCTAGCCCTAAGACTAGCGGGAGGTGGAATGAGCAGTTCTTC. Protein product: CSASPKTSGRWNEQFF.

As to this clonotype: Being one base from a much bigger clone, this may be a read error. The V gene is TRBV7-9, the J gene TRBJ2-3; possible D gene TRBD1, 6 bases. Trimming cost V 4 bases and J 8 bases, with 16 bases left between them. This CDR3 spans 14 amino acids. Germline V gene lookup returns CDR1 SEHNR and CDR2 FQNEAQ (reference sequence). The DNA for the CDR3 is TGTGCCAGCAGCTCCGGGACAATGGCAGGTACGCAGTATTTT. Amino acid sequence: CASSSGTMAGTQYF.

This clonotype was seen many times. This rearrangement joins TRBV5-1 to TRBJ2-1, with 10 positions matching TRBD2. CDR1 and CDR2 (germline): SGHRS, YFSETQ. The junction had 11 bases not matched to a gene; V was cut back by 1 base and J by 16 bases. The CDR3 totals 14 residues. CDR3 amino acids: CASSLKASGSVIFF. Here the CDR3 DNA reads TGCGCCAGCAGCTTGAAGGCTAGCGGGAGTGTGATTTTCTTC.

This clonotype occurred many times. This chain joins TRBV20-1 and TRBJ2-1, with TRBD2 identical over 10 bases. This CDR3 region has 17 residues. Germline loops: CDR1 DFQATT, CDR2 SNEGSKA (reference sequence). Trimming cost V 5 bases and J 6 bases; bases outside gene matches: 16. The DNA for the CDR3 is TGCAGTGCTCCTAGCGGGAGTCGCTCTAGGTTCTTCAATGAGCAGTTCTTC. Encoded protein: CSAPSGSRSRFFNEQFF.

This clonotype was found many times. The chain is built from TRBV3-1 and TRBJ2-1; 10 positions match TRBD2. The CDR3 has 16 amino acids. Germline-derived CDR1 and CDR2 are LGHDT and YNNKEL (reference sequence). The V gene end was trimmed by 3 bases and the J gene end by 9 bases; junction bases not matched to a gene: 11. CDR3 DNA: TGTGCCAGCAGCCAGCTGGGGACTAGCGCTCCTAGTGAGCAGTTCTTC. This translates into CASSQLGTSAPSEQFF.